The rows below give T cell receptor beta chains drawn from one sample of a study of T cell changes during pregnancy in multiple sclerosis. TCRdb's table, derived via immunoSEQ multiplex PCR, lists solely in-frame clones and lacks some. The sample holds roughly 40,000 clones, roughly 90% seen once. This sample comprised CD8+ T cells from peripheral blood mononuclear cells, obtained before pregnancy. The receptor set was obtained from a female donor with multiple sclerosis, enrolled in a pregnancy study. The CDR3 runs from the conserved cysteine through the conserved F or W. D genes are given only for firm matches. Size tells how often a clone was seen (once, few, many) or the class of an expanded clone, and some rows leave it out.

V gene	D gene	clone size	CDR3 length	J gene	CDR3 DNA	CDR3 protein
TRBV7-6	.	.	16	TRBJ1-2	TGTGCCAGCAGCTTAGCGCAAAGTATGTGGCACTATGGCTACACCTTC	CASSLAQSMWHYGYTF
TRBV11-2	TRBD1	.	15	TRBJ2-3	TGTGCCAGCAGTTTAGGACAGGGGACCACAGATACGCAGTATTTT	CASSLGQGTTDTQYF
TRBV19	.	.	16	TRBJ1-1	TGTGCCAGTAGTATTGGGCGGAAAAGGGACTACACTGAAGCTTTCTTT	CASSIGRKRDYTEAFF
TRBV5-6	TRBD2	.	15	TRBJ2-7	TGTGCCAGCAGCTCGTTAGCGGGAGGCCGTAAAGAGCAGTACTTC	CASSSLAGGRKEQYF
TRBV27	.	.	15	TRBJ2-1	TGTGCCAGCAGTTTATCGTCAACAGGGTTGAATGAGCAGTTCTTC	CASSLSSTGLNEQFF
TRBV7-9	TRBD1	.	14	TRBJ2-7	TGTGCCAGCAGCGCCTGGGACAGACCCTACGAGCAGTACTTC	CASSAWDRPYEQYF
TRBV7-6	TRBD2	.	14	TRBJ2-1	TGTGCCAGCAGCTTAGGACTAGCGGGTAATGAGCAGTTCTTC	CASSLGLAGNEQFF
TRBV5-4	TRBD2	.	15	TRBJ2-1	TGTGCCAGCAGCTCTACTAGCGGCTCCTACAATGAGCAGTTCTTC	CASSSTSGSYNEQFF
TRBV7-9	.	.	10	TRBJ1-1	TGTGCCAGCATGGAGCAGGAAGCTTTCTTT	CASMEQEAFF
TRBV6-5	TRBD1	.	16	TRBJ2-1	TGTGCCAGCAGTTCACAACCGGGACAGGGCAAGGATGAGCAGTTCTTC	CASSSQPGQGKDEQFF
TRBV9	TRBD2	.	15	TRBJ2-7	TGTGCCAGCAGCCTACTAGCGGGAGCGGGCTACGAGCAGTACTTC	CASSLLAGAGYEQYF
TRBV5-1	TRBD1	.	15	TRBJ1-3	TGCGCCAGCAGCTCCGACAGGGCTCACGGAAACACCATATATTTT	CASSSDRAHGNTIYF
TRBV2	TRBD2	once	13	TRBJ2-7	TGTGCCAGCAGCCCCGCGCCGGCGGGAGTATTGGGATTC	CASSPAPAGVLGF
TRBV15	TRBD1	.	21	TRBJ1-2	TGTGCCACCAGCAGAGATAGGGCCGGGGACAGGGTAATCGTGGGTAGCTATGGCTACACCTTC	CATSRDRAGDRVIVGSYGYTF
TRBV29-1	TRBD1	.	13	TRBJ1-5	TGCAGCGTGGAGACAGGGTTGGGTCAGCCCCAGCATTTT	CSVETGLGQPQHF
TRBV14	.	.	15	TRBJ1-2	TGTGCCAGCAGCCAAGATCAAGACAGTGCGTATGGCTACACCTTC	CASSQDQDSAYGYTF
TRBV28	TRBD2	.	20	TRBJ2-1	TGTGCCAGCAGTCCACGGGGGGCGGGAGGGCCCATTAGCCTCTACAATGAGCAGTTCTTC	CASSPRGAGGPISLYNEQFF
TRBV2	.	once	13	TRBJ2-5	TGTGCCAGCATCGGGACATACGAGGAGACCCAGTACTTC	CASIGTYEETQYF
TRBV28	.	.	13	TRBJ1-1	TGTGCCCATTGGGGCGGGGAGCACACTGAAGCTTTCTTT	CAHWGGEHTEAFF
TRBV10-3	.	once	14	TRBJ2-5	TGTGCCATCAGGGGGGGAACAAACCAAGAGACCCAGTACTTC	CAIRGGTNQETQYF
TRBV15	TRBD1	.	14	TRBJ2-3	TGTGCCACCAGCAGCGGACAGGGCACAGATACGCAGTATTTT	CATSSGQGTDTQYF
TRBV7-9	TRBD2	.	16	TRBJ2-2	TGTGCCAGCACGCCTTTGGGCGGGAGGGCACCCGGGGAGCTGTTTTTT	CASTPLGGRAPGELFF
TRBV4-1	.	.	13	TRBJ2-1	TGCGCCAGTAGCAAGAGCTCCTACAATGAGCAGTTCTTC	CASSKSSYNEQFF
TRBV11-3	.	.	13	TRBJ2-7	TGTGCCAGCAGCTTAACCGGGAACTACGAGCAGTACTTC	CASSLTGNYEQYF
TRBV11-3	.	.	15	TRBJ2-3	TGTGCCAGCAGTGGTGGGCGGGTGGATGCAGATACGCAGTATTTT	CASSGGRVDADTQYF
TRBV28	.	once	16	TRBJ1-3	TGTGCCAGCAGTCCAGGACGACAGTTTAGAGTGGGCACCATATATTTT	CASSPGRQFRVGTIYF
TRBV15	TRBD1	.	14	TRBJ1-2	TGTGCCACCAGCAGAGCTCGGGGTGACAGGGAGAACACCTTC	CATSRARGDRENTF
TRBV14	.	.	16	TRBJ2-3	TGTGCCAGCAGCCAAGATGCGAGAGATAGCACAGATACGCAGTATTTT	CASSQDARDSTDTQYF
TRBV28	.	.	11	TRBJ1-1	TGTGCCGGAGGGTCGTACACTGAAGCTTTCTTT	CAGGSYTEAFF
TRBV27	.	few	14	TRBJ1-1	TGTGCCAGCAGTTTAGGGCCTGTGAACACTGAAGCTTTCTTT	CASSLGPVNTEAFF
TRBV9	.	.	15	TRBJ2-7	TGTGCCAGCAGCGCGAGCTGGGGGCGCCGGGACGAGCAGTACTTC	CASSASWGRRDEQYF
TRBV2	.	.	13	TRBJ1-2	TGTGCCAGCAGTGGGACACCTAACTATGGCTACACCTTC	CASSGTPNYGYTF
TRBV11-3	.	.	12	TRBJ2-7	TGTGCCAGCAGCACTTGGGACAACGAGCAGTACTTC	CASSTWDNEQYF
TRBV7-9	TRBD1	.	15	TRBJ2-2	TGTGCCAGCAGCTTAACCCAGGGGGAGACCGGGGAGCTGTTTTTT	CASSLTQGETGELFF
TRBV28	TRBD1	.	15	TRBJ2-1	TGTGCCAGCAGTTCTACGACAGGGGGCCGTTATGAGCAGTTCTTC	CASSSTTGGRYEQFF
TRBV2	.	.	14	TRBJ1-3	TGTGCCAGCAGTGCCCGTCTGTCGGGAAACACCATATATTTT	CASSARLSGNTIYF
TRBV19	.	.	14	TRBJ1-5	TGTGCCAGTAGTATTCGAGGGCTACATCAGCCCCAGCATTTT	CASSIRGLHQPQHF
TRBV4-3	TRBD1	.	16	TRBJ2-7	TGCGCCAGCAGCGAGACCGGGACAGGGGCTTCCTACGAGCAGTACTTC	CASSETGTGASYEQYF